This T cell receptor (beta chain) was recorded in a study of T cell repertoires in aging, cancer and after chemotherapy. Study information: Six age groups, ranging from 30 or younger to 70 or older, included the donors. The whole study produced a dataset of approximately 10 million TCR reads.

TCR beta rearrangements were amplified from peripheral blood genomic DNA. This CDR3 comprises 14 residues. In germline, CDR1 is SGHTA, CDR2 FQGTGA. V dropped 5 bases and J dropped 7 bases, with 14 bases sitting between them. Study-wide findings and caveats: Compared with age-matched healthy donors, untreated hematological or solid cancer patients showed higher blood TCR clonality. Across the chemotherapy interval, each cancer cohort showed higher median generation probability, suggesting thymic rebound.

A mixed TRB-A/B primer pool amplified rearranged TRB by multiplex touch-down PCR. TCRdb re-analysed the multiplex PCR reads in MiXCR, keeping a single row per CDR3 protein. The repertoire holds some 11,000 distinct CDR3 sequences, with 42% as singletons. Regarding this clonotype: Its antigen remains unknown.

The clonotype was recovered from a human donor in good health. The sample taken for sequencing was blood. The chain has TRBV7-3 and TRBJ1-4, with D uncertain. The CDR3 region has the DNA TGTGCCAGCAGCCCCGGAGGGTACGGTGAAAAACTGTTTTTT. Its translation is CASSPGGYGEKLFF.